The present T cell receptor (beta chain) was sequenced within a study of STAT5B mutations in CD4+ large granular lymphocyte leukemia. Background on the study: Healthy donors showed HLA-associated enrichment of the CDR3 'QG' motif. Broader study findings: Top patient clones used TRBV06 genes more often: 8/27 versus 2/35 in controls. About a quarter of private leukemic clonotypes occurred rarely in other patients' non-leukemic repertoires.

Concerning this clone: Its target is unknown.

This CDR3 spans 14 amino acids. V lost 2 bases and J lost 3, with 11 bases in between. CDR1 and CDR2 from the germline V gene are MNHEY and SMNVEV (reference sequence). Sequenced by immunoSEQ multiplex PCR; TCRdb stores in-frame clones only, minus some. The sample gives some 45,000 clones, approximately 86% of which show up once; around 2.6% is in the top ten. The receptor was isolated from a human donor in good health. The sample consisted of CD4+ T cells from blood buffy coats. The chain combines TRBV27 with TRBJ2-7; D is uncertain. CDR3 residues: CASSLKGTGYEQYF. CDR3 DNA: TGTGCCAGCAGTTTAAAGGGAACCGGCTACGAGCAGTACTTC.